This TCR beta chain was recorded in a study of cytomegalovirus exposure and HLA in healthy donors. Using immunoSEQ multiplex PCR, the repertoire was profiled, and TCRdb retains in-frame clones only, with some absent. The sample records about 120,000 clones, roughly 84% being singletons. On this clone: Its antigen is not known.

V lost 5 bases and J lost 13, with 15 bases in between. The CDR3 covers 12 residues. Germline V CDR1 and CDR2: MNHEY, SVGAGI. Findings and caveats of the study: The authors listed approximately 160 TCR beta chains as cytomegalovirus-associated.

This sequence joins TRBV6-5 and TRBJ2-1; maybe TRBD1 (8 bases). The receptor's source is a woman in her 30s in good health and CMV-seronegative. Material: PBMCs. In DNA, the CDR3 is TGTGCCAGCAGTAACACAGGGGGGGAACAGTTCTTC. Protein sequence: CASSNTGGEQFF.